The next 15 T cell receptor beta chains were all read from a single sample in a study of control samples from healthy donors and cancer patients. The method was immunoSEQ multiplex PCR; TCRdb's version includes in-frame clones alone and lacks a portion of them. Of approximately 94,000 clones listed, roughly nine tenths are singletons. The source material was blood. Every receptor here comes from a woman aged 25 to 39 in good health.

V and J are TRBV5-1 and TRBJ2-5, with D perhaps matching TRBD1 (7 bases). V lost 5 bases, J lost 6 bases, and 11 bases lay in between. There are 12 residues in the CDR3. CDR1 and CDR2 from the germline V gene are SGHRS and YFSETQ. The CDR3 coding sequence is TGCGCCAGCAGGGAGGGACAGCAGACCCAGTACTTC. Translating gives CASREGQQTQYF.

The rearrangement links TRBV6-1 to TRBJ2-7; TRBD1 is a possible D gene (6 bases). The ends were cut back, 2 bases at V and 2 bases at J, with 16 bases in the middle. This CDR3 spans 16 amino acids. Germline V gene lookup returns CDR1 MNHNS and CDR2 SASEGT. The CDR3 DNA sequence: TGTGCCAGCAGTGAACAGGGGACCCCCGGACCCTACGAGCAGTACTTC. This translates into CASSEQGTPGPYEQYF.

As DNA, the CDR3 is TGTGCCAGCGGATCACCGATTGGGACAGAGCCCAATCAGCCCCAGCATTTT. It is translated as CASGSPIGTEPNQPQHF. V usage is TRBV27 and J usage is TRBJ1-5; 7 positions match TRBD1. The germline V gene encodes CDR1 MNHEY and CDR2 SMNVEV (reference sequence). The CDR3 is made up of 17 amino acids. The V segment lost 8 bases and the J segment 3 bases; nucleotides outside the gene matches: 16.

The rearrangement uses TRBV2 and TRBJ1-5; TRBD1 matches at 8 bases. CDR3 length: 17 residues. The V gene's germline CDR1 is SNHLY and CDR2 FYNNEI. Trimming at V came to 6 bases and at J to 0 bases, leaving 10 bases not matched to a gene. CDR3 sequence reads: CASRDGQGFYSNQPQHF. The CDR3 DNA reads as TGTGCCAGCAGGGATGGACAGGGTTTTTATAGCAATCAGCCCCAGCATTTT.

The chain recombines TRBV7-3 with TRBJ2-6, with no clear D. Germline V lookup: CDR1 SGHTA, CDR2 FQGTGA. Trimming took off 3 bases at V and 4 bases at J, with 10 bases between the two ends. The CDR3 length is 15 residues. CDR3 residues: CASSLGALGANVLTF. In nucleotides, the CDR3 is TGTGCCAGCAGCTTGGGCGCTTTGGGGGCCAACGTCCTGACTTTC. The whole variable domain, filled in from reference TRBV7-3 and TRBJ2-6, reads GAGVSQTPSNKVTEKGKYVELRCDPISGHTALYWYRQSLGQGPEFLIYFQGTGAADDSGLPNDRFFAVRPEGSVSTLKIQRTERGDSAVYLCASSLGALGANVLTFGAGSRLTVL.

The chain recombines TRBV27 with TRBJ2-2; 10 bases agree with TRBD1. Looked up from germline, CDR1 is MNHEY and CDR2 is SMNVEV (reference sequence). The V gene end was trimmed by 3 bases and the J gene end by 7 bases; junction bases not matched to a gene: 5. This CDR3 contains 15 residues. The CDR3 DNA reads TGTGCCAGCAGTTTGATCGGGACAGGGGTCGGGGAGCTGTTTTTT. This encodes CASSLIGTGVGELFF.

The chain joins TRBV4-1 to TRBJ2-1; no clear D. Germline V gives CDR1 MGHRA, CDR2 YSYEKL. CDR3 length equals 16 residues. Between the trimmed V and J ends, which lost 0 bases and 8 bases, there was a span of 17 bases. The DNA of the CDR3 is TGCGCCAGCAGCCAAGATGGGGTTCTAGGGTCCGATGAGCAGTTCTTC. Its protein is CASSQDGVLGSDEQFF.

J is TRBJ2-5 and V is TRBV6-5, with D hard to call. Trimming removed 1 base at V and 5 bases at J, with 2 bases between. The V gene's germline CDR1 is MNHEY and CDR2 SVGAGI. This CDR3 region has 11 residues. The DNA for the CDR3 is TGTGCCAGCAGTTACTTGGAGACCCAGTACTTC. Encoded protein: CASSYLETQYF.

V is TRBV4-1 and J is TRBJ2-1; 9 bases align to TRBD2. The CDR3 is 20 residues long. Germline V gives CDR1 MGHRA, CDR2 YSYEKL. J lost 1 base, V lost 3 bases, and 16 bases had no gene match. This CDR3 reads CASSHGPSGILTWSYNEQFF. Here the CDR3 DNA reads TGCGCCAGCAGCCACGGTCCTAGCGGGATCTTAACCTGGTCCTACAATGAGCAGTTCTTC.

DNA of the CDR3: TGTGCCAGCAGCCAAGGACAGGGGGTAACCGGGGAGCTGTTTTTT. Encoded protein: CASSQGQGVTGELFF. V and J are TRBV6-5 and TRBJ2-2, with TRBD1 matching 10 bases. The length of the CDR3 is 15 residues. Germline trimming cut 6 bases from V and 5 bases from J; bases unmatched to any gene: 6. Looked up from germline, CDR1 is MNHEY and CDR2 is SVGAGI.

The gene calls are TRBV3-1 (or the pseudogene TRBV3-2) and TRBJ2-1; no reliable D call. V lost 0 bases to trimming and J lost 4 bases, with 7 bases between them. From germline, CDR1 is LGHDT and CDR2 YNNKEL (reference sequence). This CDR3 is built from 14 residues. The CDR3, as DNA: TGTGCCAGCAGCCAAGATGGTCGGTACAATGAGCAGTTCTTC. It specifies CASSQDGRYNEQFF.

The rearrangement links TRBV7-2 to TRBJ2-5; TRBD2 matches 13 bases. The CDR3 has 19 residues. The trim removed 5 bases at V and 5 bases at J, leaving 17 bases unmatched. Germline CDR1 SGHTA, CDR2 FQGNSA. The CDR3 sequence is CASSEGLAGTSPKFETQYF. CDR3 DNA sequence: TGTGCCAGCAGCGAGGGACTAGCGGGGACGAGTCCCAAGTTTGAGACCCAGTACTTC.

The chain carries TRBV30 and TRBJ1-1; no firm D call. The CDR3 is 13 residues long. With 4 bases removed from V and 4 bases from J, the gap between germline ends came to 13 bases. The germline V gene has CDR1 GTSNPN and CDR2 SVGIG (reference sequence). The CDR3 reads CAWTPHRGTEAFF. As DNA, the CDR3 is TGTGCCTGGACCCCTCACCGGGGCACTGAAGCTTTCTTT.

The chain employs TRBV9 and TRBJ2-7, with 10 bases lining up with TRBD1. The CDR3 spans 16 residues. Germline CDR1 is SGDLS and CDR2 is YYNGEE. V gave up 4 bases and J gave up 4 bases; unmatched junction bases: 11. The DNA of the CDR3 is TGTGCCAGCAGCCGATTGGGAGGACAGGGGGTTTACGAGCAGTACTTC. This gives the protein CASSRLGGQGVYEQYF.

The rearrangement joins TRBV7-8 to TRBJ1-3; maybe TRBD1 (5 bases). The CDR3 length is 15 residues. The V gene lost 5 bases and the J gene lost 8 bases, with 19 bases spanning the gap. Germline V CDR1 and CDR2: SGHVS, FQNEAQ. The CDR3 nucleotides read TGTGCCAGCAGCCCCTCCGGGGTGGGGGTATACACCATATATTTT. Encoded protein: CASSPSGVGVYTIYF.